The 8 T cell receptor beta chains below all came from one sample that was sequenced in a study of T cell repertoires in cytomegalovirus infection. TCRdb re-analysed the reads in MiXCR, keeping a single row per CDR3 protein. The sample lists about 700,000 distinct CDR3 sequences; 33% were seen once. Their antigen targets remain unknown. The sample was cultured PBMCs, taken from culture after CMV antigen stimulation. The receptors originated from a human donor in good health (CMV status not recorded). Some clones in this sample may be carry-over from other donors' samples.

This clonotype has just a few counts. Here the CDR3 reads CASSEAGGTGNTIYF. CDR3 nucleotide sequence: TGTGCCAGCAGTGAAGCCGGGGGGACCGGAAACACCATATATTTT. The chain uses TRBV6-1 and TRBJ1-3; D is perhaps TRBD1 (5 bases). The length of the CDR3 is 15 residues. The V gene's germline CDR1 is MNHNS and CDR2 SASEGT. The V end was cut by 0 bases, the J end by 4 bases, with 10 bases between.

The rearrangement joins TRBV5-4 to TRBJ1-2; 9 bases align to TRBD1. Per the germline V gene, CDR1 is SGHNT and CDR2 is YYREEE (reference sequence). The CDR3 length is 17 residues. Trimming took 4 bases from V and 8 from J; bases not matched to a gene: 18. CDR3 loop: CASSPRGQGPLIGGYTF. CDR3 in DNA: TGTGCCAGCAGCCCAAGGGGACAGGGCCCTCTTATTGGAGGCTACACCTTC.

The chain joins TRBV12-3 or TRBV12-4 to TRBJ2-3, with 9 bases fitting TRBD1. There are 16 residues in the CDR3. Germline trimming cut 6 bases from V and 2 bases from J; bases unmatched to any gene: 9. The CDR3 region has the DNA TGTGCCAGCAGCCTGGCCGGGACAGGGCTCACAGATACGCAGTATTTT. Its protein product is CASSLAGTGLTDTQYF.

The V call is TRBV7-9, the J call TRBJ2-7, with D unresolved. The CDR3 length is 14 residues. Germline CDR1 is SEHNR and CDR2 is FQNEAQ (reference sequence). Trimming removed 5 bases at V and 3 bases at J, with 14 bases between. CDR3 sequence: CASSPGGSDYEQYF. CDR3 nucleotide sequence: TGTGCCAGCAGCCCCGGCGGATCTGACTACGAGCAGTACTTC.

The chain combines TRBV10-3 with TRBJ2-7; D gene unclear. This CDR3 is 13 amino acids long. Germline assignment: CDR1 ENHRY and CDR2 SYGVKD. V shed 0 bases and J shed 4 bases, with 7 bases lying between them. The CDR3 spells CAISESTVYEQYF. In DNA form, the CDR3 reads TGTGCCATCAGTGAGTCCACCGTTTACGAGCAGTACTTC.

This chain connects TRBV19 to TRBJ1-4; a weak D match, TRBD1 (5 bases). This CDR3 is built from 16 residues. The germline V and J ends were trimmed by 3 bases and 5 bases, with 16 bases remaining between them. Germline V CDR1 and CDR2: LNHDA, SQIVND (reference sequence). The CDR3 bases are TGTGCCAGTAGTATGGGGGTAAGACGAAGAAATGAAAAACTGTTTTTT. Translated: CASSMGVRRRNEKLFF.

The chain combines TRBV23-1 with TRBJ1-5; D possibly corresponds to TRBD1 (5 bases). TRBV23-1 is placed among ORFs of uncertain function. This CDR3 is built from 13 residues. The V end was cut by 10 bases, the J end by 6 bases, with 16 bases between. The CDR3 bases are TGCGCCAACCGACAGACCACCAGTCAGCCCCAGCATTTT. Its protein is CANRQTTSQPQHF.

The chain joins TRBV12-5 to TRBJ2-5; D may correspond to TRBD1 or TRBD2 (6 bases each). V lost 6 bases to trimming and J lost 4 bases, with 12 bases between them. The CDR3 has 13 amino acids. The V gene's germline CDR1 is LGHNT and CDR2 FRNRAP. The CDR3 bases are TGTGCTAGTGGCCAGGGGCGGGGAGAGACCCAGTACTTC. Its translation is CASGQGRGETQYF.